The clone carrying this T cell receptor (beta chain) was seen many times. Its target is unknown. Found in a library prepared for alpha chains, this beta chain is an off-target read, and its abundance has little meaning. Time point denoted: sample taken at primary tumor resection. The sequenced material consisted of unsorted whole RNA from tumor, nontumor lung or frozen PBMC. The sample comes from a study of spatial heterogeneity in lung cancer. Study-wide results and limits: Mutation tallies in tumors tracked expanded intratumoral alpha and beta TCR counts.

TCRdb reprocessed the 5' RACE reads via MiXCR and lists one record per CDR3 protein. The table includes 13,000 or so distinct CDR3 sequences, around 5.4% detected once. Deletions cut 2 bases from V and 8 bases from J, with 9 bases between. This CDR3 contains 12 residues. From germline, CDR1 is SEHNR and CDR2 FQNEAQ (reference sequence). The source was lung tumor tissue, collected at surgery. The V gene is TRBV7-9, the J gene TRBJ1-2; D is uncertain. The receptor's source is a female donor with early-stage non-small cell lung cancer. This chain's CDR3 is CASSLLTEGYTF. The CDR3 coding sequence is TGTGCCAGCAGCTTATTGACGGAGGGCTACACCTTC.